The 24 T cell receptor beta chains given below trace back to one sample, sequenced in a study of blood T cell repertoires in COVID-19. TCRdb's table, derived via immunoSEQ multiplex PCR, lists solely in-frame clones and lacks some. The sample lists about 370,000 clones; approximately 91% were seen once. What was sequenced was PBMCs or T cells enriched from blood (not recorded which). These TCRs come from a woman in her 40s who had been exposed to COVID-19.

This clone is a singleton in its sample. V is TRBV6-5 and J is TRBJ2-2, with TRBD2 as a possible D gene (5 bases). Germline V lookup: CDR1 MNHEY, CDR2 SVGAGI. The ends were cut back, 3 bases at V and 4 bases at J, with 9 bases in the middle. The CDR3 length is 14 residues. This CDR3 reads CASSYSALTGELFF. CDR3 DNA: TGTGCCAGCAGTTATAGCGCACTCACCGGGGAGCTGTTTTTT.

This chain links TRBV3-1 (or the pseudogene TRBV3-2) with TRBJ2-3, with unresolved D. V lost 4 bases and J lost 5, with 13 bases in between. Germline V CDR1 and CDR2: LGHDT, YNNKEL (reference sequence). The CDR3 runs to 14 residues. The chain's CDR3 is CASSRAVVVDTQYF. DNA for the CDR3: TGTGCCAGCAGCCGAGCCGTGGTGGTAGATACGCAGTATTTT.

This chain connects TRBV14 to TRBJ1-1; D remains unclear. Germline V gene lookup returns CDR1 SGHDN and CDR2 FVKESK. This CDR3 contains 13 residues. With 4 bases removed from V and 0 bases from J, the gap between germline ends came to 6 bases. The chain's CDR3 is CASSPSVNTEAFF. The CDR3 coding sequence is TGTGCCAGCAGCCCTTCCGTGAACACTGAAGCTTTCTTT.

This clone was seen more than once but under ten times. The rearrangement joins TRBV7-2 to TRBJ2-2; D remains ambiguous. Trimming took 2 bases from V and 3 from J, leaving 10 bases between them. Germline CDR1 is SGHTA and CDR2 is FQGNSA. The CDR3 is 15 amino acids. The CDR3 spells CASSLNQAYTGELFF. The DNA of the CDR3 is TGTGCCAGCAGCTTAAACCAAGCCTACACCGGGGAGCTGTTTTTT.

This chain links TRBV19 with TRBJ1-1, with TRBD1 matching over 7 bases. Looked up from germline, CDR1 is LNHDA and CDR2 is SQIVND (reference sequence). The CDR3 sequence is 13 residues long. Unmatched junction bases numbered 7, after V lost 9 bases and J lost 3 bases. The CDR3, as DNA: TGTGCCAGCCTAAAGGGACAGCACACTGAAGCTTTCTTT. Translating it yields CASLKGQHTEAFF.

The V call is TRBV7-9, the J call TRBJ1-1; D might be TRBD1 (5 bases). This CDR3 is 12 amino acids long. Trimming removed 5 bases from V and 3 bases from J, with 7 bases in between. Looked up from germline, CDR1 is SEHNR and CDR2 is FQNEAQ (reference sequence). DNA for the CDR3: TGTGCCAGCAGCCGGGGGGACACTGAAGCTTTCTTT. Its translation: CASSRGDTEAFF.

This chain connects TRBV10-3 to TRBJ2-7; maybe TRBD2 (6 bases). V lost 0 bases and J lost 6, with 12 bases in between. Germline CDR1 reads ENHRY; CDR2 reads SYGVKD. This CDR3 comprises 14 residues. CDR3 DNA: TGTGCCATCAGTGAGTCTACTAGCCGGCTCGAGCAGTACTTC. Translating it yields CAISESTSRLEQYF.

The chain uses TRBV24-1 and TRBJ2-3; the match to TRBD1 covers 10 bases. The CDR3 is 19 amino acids. Per germline, CDR1 KGHDR and CDR2 SFDVKD. The V and J ends lost 1 base and 6 bases, in that order; junction bases with no gene match: 15. Written as DNA, the CDR3 is TGTGCCACCAGTGATTTTACGGGACAGGGGATTCGCAGTATGGATACGCAGTATTTT. Encoded protein: CATSDFTGQGIRSMDTQYF.

The chain recombines TRBV6-5 with TRBJ1-5; D is perhaps TRBD1 (6 bases). Germline CDR1 reads MNHEY; CDR2 reads SVGAGI. This CDR3 is 15 amino acids long. V was clipped by 6 bases and J by 0 bases, with 12 bases between them. The CDR3 sequence is CASRDSPYSNQPQHF. CDR3 nucleotide sequence: TGTGCCAGCAGGGACAGTCCTTATAGCAATCAGCCCCAGCATTTT.

This chain connects TRBV7-9 to TRBJ2-7; D is possibly TRBD1 (6 bases). Germline V lookup: CDR1 SEHNR, CDR2 FQNEAQ (reference sequence). This CDR3 is 14 amino acids long. Deletions cut 5 bases from V and 0 bases from J, with 11 bases between. In DNA, the CDR3 is TGTGCCAGCAGCACAGACAGGCCCTCCTACGAGCAGTACTTC. This translates into CASSTDRPSYEQYF.

The rearrangement joins TRBV7-8 to TRBJ1-2; D is unclear. Trimming pared 1 base from V and 3 bases from J, leaving 21 bases between. Germline CDR1 SGHVS, CDR2 FQNEAQ. The CDR3 is made up of 18 amino acids. CDR3 coding DNA: TGTGCCAGCAGCTTAGAATCGACACGAAACGACCTTTACTATGGCTACACCTTC. As protein: CASSLESTRNDLYYGYTF.

This sequence joins TRBV14 and TRBJ2-1, with 7 bases identical to TRBD1. The CDR3 loop spans 15 amino acids. V gave up 4 bases and J gave up 3 bases; unmatched junction bases: 6. Germline V CDR1 and CDR2: SGHDN, FVKESK. The CDR3: CASSPTGFVYNEQFF. The CDR3 DNA sequence: TGTGCCAGCAGCCCGACAGGGTTTGTCTACAATGAGCAGTTCTTC.

The gene calls are TRBV27 and TRBJ1-6, with D perhaps TRBD1 (5 bases). The V end was cut by 9 bases, the J end by 7 bases, with 13 bases between. Germline loops: CDR1 MNHEY, CDR2 SMNVEV (reference sequence). There are 13 residues in the CDR3. As DNA, the CDR3 is TGTGCCAGTTCGGAGGGGCAGAATTCACCCCTCCACTTT. Amino acid sequence: CASSEGQNSPLHF.

This clone was seen a single time. The J gene is TRBJ1-1, the V gene TRBV7-9; D possibly corresponds to TRBD1 (6 bases). The CDR3 extends over 16 amino acids. From germline, CDR1 is SEHNR and CDR2 FQNEAQ (reference sequence). V was clipped by 5 bases and J by 0 bases, with 16 bases between them. The CDR3 DNA reads TGTGCCAGCAGCCCAGGGGATGGCGGAATGAACACTGAAGCTTTCTTT. This sequence encodes CASSPGDGGMNTEAFF.

The chain is built from TRBV5-1 and TRBJ1-2, with 9 bases matching TRBD1. Trimming at V came to 4 bases and at J to 8 bases, leaving 6 bases not matched to a gene. The CDR3 has 13 residues. Germline-derived CDR1 and CDR2 are SGHRS and YFSETQ. CDR3 region: CASSLDRGGGYTF. The CDR3 DNA reads as TGCGCCAGCAGCCTGGACAGGGGAGGAGGCTACACCTTC.

The chain joins TRBV5-4 to TRBJ1-6, with 10 bases aligning to TRBD1. Per the germline V gene, CDR1 is SGHNT and CDR2 is YYREEE (reference sequence). Trimming took 0 bases from V and 8 from J; bases not matched to a gene: 2. CDR3 length equals 15 residues. CDR3 region: CASSLDGTGDSPLHF. The CDR3 nucleotides are TGTGCCAGCAGCTTGGATGGGACAGGGGATTCACCCCTCCACTTT.

The V and J genes are TRBV11-3 and TRBJ1-6; weak D call: TRBD1 (5 bases). CDR3 length equals 12 residues. The germline V gene has CDR1 SGHNT and CDR2 YENEEA. Trimming shortened V by 4 bases and J by 9 bases, and 7 bases separated the two germline ends. This CDR3 reads CASSSGASPLHF. The CDR3 bases are TGTGCCAGCAGCTCTGGGGCTTCACCCCTCCACTTT.

CDR3 sequence: CASSLNRETYF. DNA of the CDR3: TGTGCCAGCAGTTTAAACAGGGAAACGTACTTC. This chain joins TRBV2 and TRBJ2-7, with D possibly matching TRBD1 (6 bases). Trimming removed 5 bases from V and 12 bases from J, with 14 bases in between. The CDR3 runs 11 residues. Germline CDR1 is SNHLY and CDR2 is FYNNEI.

The gene calls are TRBV19 and TRBJ1-2, with D possibly TRBD1 on 5 matching bases. The germline CDR1 and CDR2 sequences are LNHDA and SQIVND (reference sequence). V lost 1 base to trimming and J lost 5 bases, with 17 bases between them. CDR3 length: 16 amino acids. Written as DNA, the CDR3 is TGTGCCAGTAGTATAGGATGGGGGACTCGACTATATGGCTACACCTTC. This gives the protein CASSIGWGTRLYGYTF.

The V and J genes are TRBV24-1 and TRBJ1-1, with D possibly matching TRBD1 (6 bases). The V end lost 5 bases, the J end lost 0 bases, and 15 bases lay between the germline ends. This CDR3 spans 16 amino acids. The V gene's germline CDR1 is KGHDR and CDR2 SFDVKD. CDR3 amino acids: CATSGSGTSMNTEAFF. The CDR3 DNA follows: TGTGCCACCAGTGGCTCCGGGACAAGCATGAACACTGAAGCTTTCTTT.

J is TRBJ2-3 and V is TRBV3-1 (or the pseudogene TRBV3-2); 11 bases fit TRBD2. V was clipped by 1 base and J by 0 bases; unmatched bases: 9. Per the germline V gene, CDR1 is LGHDT and CDR2 is YNNKEL (reference sequence). The CDR3 consists of 19 residues. CDR3 protein: CASSQGTSGGRSSTDTQYF. The CDR3 DNA reads as TGTGCCAGCAGCCAAGGCACTAGCGGGGGACGCTCTAGCACAGATACGCAGTATTTT.

The table lists this clone with a count of one. CDR3 DNA: TGTGCCAGCAGCCAAGATGGACTAGCGGGAGGGCCAGGCACCGGGGAGCTGTTTTTT. Its translation: CASSQDGLAGGPGTGELFF. The gene calls are TRBV3-1 (or the pseudogene TRBV3-2) and TRBJ2-2; 15 nucleotides match TRBD2. CDR1 is LGHDT, CDR2 YNNKEL, per germline (reference sequence). Losses at the gene ends were 0 bases for V and 4 bases for J; bases not matched to a gene: 6. The CDR3 loop spans 19 amino acids.

This chain links TRBV19 with TRBJ1-5; a weak D match, TRBD1 (5 bases). V was clipped by 6 bases and J by 0 bases, with 21 bases between them. Looked up from germline, CDR1 is LNHDA and CDR2 is SQIVND (reference sequence). The CDR3 spans 18 residues. The CDR3 nucleotides are TGTGCCAGTAGGGCGGGACGGAGCCCAACCTCTAGCAATCAGCCCCAGCATTTT. Amino acid sequence: CASRAGRSPTSSNQPQHF.

The chain links TRBV7-9 to TRBJ2-7; TRBD2 aligns across 14 bases. The CDR3 spans 16 residues. Per the germline V gene, CDR1 is SEHNR and CDR2 is FQNEAQ (reference sequence). J lost 2 bases, V lost 5 bases, and 5 bases had no gene match. CDR3 region: CASSRWTSGRTYEQYF. CDR3 in DNA: TGTGCCAGCAGCCGATGGACTAGCGGGAGGACCTACGAGCAGTACTTC.